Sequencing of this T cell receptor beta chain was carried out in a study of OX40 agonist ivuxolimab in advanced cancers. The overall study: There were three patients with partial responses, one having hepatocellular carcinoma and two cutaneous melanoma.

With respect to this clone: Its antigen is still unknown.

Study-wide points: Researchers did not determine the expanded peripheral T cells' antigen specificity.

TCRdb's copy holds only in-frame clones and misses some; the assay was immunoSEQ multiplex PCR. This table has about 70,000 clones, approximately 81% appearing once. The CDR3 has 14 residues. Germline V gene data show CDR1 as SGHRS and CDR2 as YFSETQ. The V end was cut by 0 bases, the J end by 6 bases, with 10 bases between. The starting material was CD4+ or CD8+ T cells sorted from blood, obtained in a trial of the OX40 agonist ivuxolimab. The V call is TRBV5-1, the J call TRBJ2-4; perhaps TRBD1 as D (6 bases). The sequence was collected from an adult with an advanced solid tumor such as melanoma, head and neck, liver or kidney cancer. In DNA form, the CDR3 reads TGCGCCAGCAGCTTGGGGCAGGGGTCAAACATTCAGTACTTC. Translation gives CASSLGQGSNIQYF.